The present entry profiles one T cell receptor (beta chain) with its context. These data belong to a study of patients and donors after allogeneic stem cell transplantation. MiXCR, run by TCRdb on the RT-PCR reads, gives a single entry per CDR3 protein. The sample records under 200,000 distinct CDR3 sequences, approximately 24% being singletons. The CDR3 has 18 amino acids. Per the germline V gene, CDR1 is LNHDA and CDR2 is SQIVND (reference sequence). Unmatched junction bases numbered 18, after V lost 5 bases and J lost 5 bases. Sequenced material: blood, either unsorted or a sorted T cell fraction (not recorded which). This sequence originates from a human donor who was either an allogeneic HSCT recipient or a stem cell or donor lymphocyte infusion donor (not recorded which). It is not recorded whose cells these are; they may come from a transplant donor. The rearrangement uses TRBV19 and TRBJ2-5; 9 bases align to TRBD1. The CDR3 region is CASSGLPGQGSSLETQYF. The CDR3 DNA reads as TGTGCCAGTAGTGGACTCCCGGGACAGGGCTCATCATTGGAGACCCAGTACTTC.